A single sample is the source of the 29 T cell receptor beta chains below, sequenced in a study of blood T cell repertoires in COVID-19. Measured with immunoSEQ multiplex PCR; TCRdb has only the in-frame clones, and not every one. Of 200,000 to 250,000 clones listed, 85% to 90% were seen once; the top ten hold roughly 2.6%. Material: peripheral blood. The source of these receptors is a woman aged 55-69 years with acute or convalescent COVID-19.

The rearrangement links TRBV15 to TRBJ1-2; tentatively, D is TRBD1 (6 bases). CDR1 is LNHNV and CDR2 is YYDKDF in the germline V gene (reference sequence). Trimming stripped 1 base from V and 5 bases from J, with 8 bases between. The CDR3 covers 13 residues. The chain's CDR3 is CATSRADSYGYTF. For the CDR3, the DNA is TGTGCCACCAGCAGAGCGGACAGTTATGGCTACACCTTC.

This clone occurred a few times. The chain combines TRBV7-9 with TRBJ1-2, with D tentatively TRBD1 (5 bases). V was clipped by 5 bases and J by 4 bases, with 11 bases between them. Germline assignment: CDR1 SEHNR and CDR2 FQNEAQ (reference sequence). This CDR3 is built from 13 residues. CDR3 DNA: TGTGCCAGCAGCCCCCTAGGGGTCTATGGCTACACCTTC. This encodes CASSPLGVYGYTF. The variable domain in full, completed from reference TRBV7-9 and TRBJ1-2, reads DTGVSQNPRHKITKRGQNVTFRCDPISEHNRLYWYRQTLGQGPEFLTYFQNEAQLEKSRLLSDRFSAERPKGSFSTLEIQRTEQGDSAMYLCASSPLGVYGYTFGSGTRLTVV.

About this clone itself: Other DNA sequences in this specimen translate into the identical CDR3. V is TRBV29-1 and J is TRBJ1-5; D may be TRBD1 (6 bases). Germline V gene data show CDR1 as SQVTM and CDR2 as ANQGSEA. This CDR3 is 12 amino acids long. Trimming removed 5 bases from V and 2 bases from J, with 7 bases in between. The CDR3 DNA reads as TGCAGCGTTCGGACAGGCAATCAGCCCCAGCATTTT. Translation: CSVRTGNQPQHF.

With regard to this clone: In the same sample, other DNA sequences code for this CDR3. The chain employs TRBV18 and TRBJ1-1, with 7 bases matching TRBD1. V was clipped by 1 base and J by 0 bases; unmatched bases: 2. Germline V gene sequence: CDR1 KGHSH, CDR2 LQKENI. This CDR3 has 15 residues. Written as DNA, the CDR3 is TGTGCCAGCTCACCACTGGGACAGATGAACACTGAAGCTTTCTTT. Its protein product is CASSPLGQMNTEAFF.

V is TRBV27 and J is TRBJ1-1; the D is unclear. The V gene lost 3 bases and the J gene lost 0 bases, with 5 bases spanning the gap. This CDR3 is built from 13 residues. CDR1 is MNHEY and CDR2 is SMNVEV in the germline V gene (reference sequence). CDR3 in amino acids: CASSFIMNTEAFF. The CDR3 DNA is TGTGCCAGCAGTTTTATAATGAACACTGAAGCTTTCTTT.

This CDR3 is CAIRQGGEKLFF. CDR3 in DNA: TGTGCCATTCGACAGGGCGGTGAAAAACTGTTTTTT. The chain combines TRBV27 with TRBJ1-4; 7 bases match TRBD1. The CDR3 has 12 residues. V was clipped by 10 bases and J by 7 bases; unmatched bases: 6. The germline V gene has CDR1 MNHEY and CDR2 SMNVEV (reference sequence).

The genes are TRBV6-2 or TRBV6-3 and TRBJ1-4; a possible D gene is TRBD1 (6 bases). Per the germline V gene, CDR1 is MNHEY and CDR2 is SVGEGT. The CDR3 extends over 13 amino acids. V lost 2 bases, J lost 16 bases, and 17 bases lay in between. The CDR3 reads CASSYDRYQARFF. The CDR3 bases are TGTGCCAGCAGTTACGACAGGTACCAGGCGCGGTTTTTT.

The genes are TRBV6-2 or TRBV6-3 and TRBJ2-7, with 7 bases fitting TRBD2. Germline assignment: CDR1 MNHEY and CDR2 SVGEGT. This CDR3 comprises 15 residues. V lost 0 bases to trimming and J lost 5 bases; unmatched junction nucleotides: 7. The CDR3 is CASSYSGGSPNEQYF. Here the CDR3 DNA reads TGTGCCAGCAGTTACTCCGGCGGGAGTCCCAACGAGCAGTACTTC.

This chain uses TRBV4-3 with TRBJ2-4; D might be TRBD2 (6 bases). Per the germline V gene, CDR1 is LGHNA and CDR2 is YSLEER. This CDR3 spans 15 amino acids. V was clipped by 1 base and J by 9 bases, with 16 bases between them. The CDR3 DNA reads TGCGCCAGCAGCCAAGGGCTGGGTTTGGGGGGCATTCAGTACTTC. Translated, it gives CASSQGLGLGGIQYF.

The chain couples TRBV21-1 to TRBJ2-7; TRBD2, as called in the table, went unchecked against the DNA. TRBV21-1 is given as a pseudogene. The length of the CDR3 is 12 residues. In DNA form, the CDR3 reads TGTGCCTTGGTGGGAGCATCCTACGAGCAGTACTTC. Translating gives CALVGASYEQYF.

V is TRBV19 and J is TRBJ2-1; 10 nucleotides align to TRBD2. The CDR3 contains 16 residues. V lost 6 bases and J lost 0; bases outside the gene matches: 5. Germline values: CDR1 LNHDA, CDR2 SQIVND (reference sequence). CDR3 nucleotides: TGTGCCAGTAGCGATAGCGGGGGGACCTCCTACAATGAGCAGTTCTTC. Translated, it gives CASSDSGGTSYNEQFF.

CDR3 DNA sequence: TGTGCCAGCTCACCCAGGGGGCAGCACATTACCTCTGGAAACACCATATATTTT. This translates into CASSPRGQHITSGNTIYF. The chain recombines TRBV18 with TRBJ1-3; 8 positions agree with TRBD1. The CDR3 consists of 18 residues. Per germline, CDR1 KGHSH and CDR2 LQKENI. Trimming removed 3 bases from V and 0 bases from J; junction bases left unmatched: 10.

This chain links TRBV6-2 or TRBV6-3 with TRBJ1-1; D uncertain. Germline assignment: CDR1 MNHEY and CDR2 SVGEGT. The CDR3 spans 14 residues. The V end lost 6 bases, the J end lost 2 bases, and 13 bases lay between the germline ends. CDR3 sequence reads: CASSLHGGNTEAFF. The CDR3 DNA is TGTGCCAGCAGCCTCCATGGCGGCAACACTGAAGCTTTCTTT.

The chain links TRBV7-9 to TRBJ1-1; 7 bases agree with TRBD1. V lost 5 bases to trimming and J lost 7 bases; unmatched junction nucleotides: 7. This CDR3 has 13 residues. Germline CDR1 reads SEHNR; CDR2 reads FQNEAQ (reference sequence). CDR3 in DNA: TGTGCCAGCAGCCGCCAGACAGGGCTTGAAGCTTTCTTT. Amino acids: CASSRQTGLEAFF. Using reference TRBV7-9 and TRBJ1-1 for the parts outside the CDR3, the full variable domain is DTGVSQNPRHKITKRGQNVTFRCDPISEHNRLYWYRQTLGQGPEFLTYFQNEAQLEKSRLLSDRFSAERPKGSFSTLEIQRTEQGDSAMYLCASSRQTGLEAFFGQGTRLTVV.

J is TRBJ1-2 and V is TRBV6-5; 9 positions match TRBD1. Germline V lookup: CDR1 MNHEY, CDR2 SVGAGI. The CDR3 loop spans 14 amino acids. The junction had 9 bases not matched to a gene; V was cut back by 5 bases and J by 8 bases. The CDR3 sequence: CASSRWDRVEGYTF. CDR3 DNA sequence: TGTGCCAGCAGTAGATGGGACAGGGTGGAAGGCTACACCTTC.

The V call is TRBV6-5, the J call TRBJ2-7, with TRBD1 identical over 10 bases. The CDR3 is 14 residues long. Germline V gene lookup returns CDR1 MNHEY and CDR2 SVGAGI. The V and J ends lost 7 bases and 3 bases, in that order; junction bases with no gene match: 6. CDR3 coding DNA: TGTGCCAGCAACCGAGGGGACAGGGGCTACGAGCAGTACTTC. Translated: CASNRGDRGYEQYF.

V and J are TRBV6-5 and TRBJ2-2; possibly TRBD1 for D (6 bases). CDR1 is MNHEY and CDR2 is SVGAGI in the germline V gene. Trimming pared 10 bases from V and 8 bases from J, leaving 11 bases between. The CDR3 covers 11 residues. The CDR3 bases are TGTGCCACAAAGGGGGTGGGGGAGCTGTTTTTT. Its protein is CATKGVGELFF.

The rearrangement links TRBV5-1 to TRBJ1-1; D is undetermined. The CDR3 covers 13 residues. Germline assignment: CDR1 SGHRS and CDR2 YFSETQ. Trimming took 0 bases from V and 1 from J, leaving 4 bases between them. The CDR3 spells CASSLVANTEAFF. DNA for the CDR3: TGCGCCAGCAGCTTGGTGGCGAACACTGAAGCTTTCTTT. The full variable domain, with the rest looked up from reference TRBV5-1 and TRBJ1-1, is KAGVTQTPRYLIKTRGQQVTLSCSPISGHRSVSWYQQTPGQGLQFLFEYFSETQRNKGNFPGRFSGRQFSNSRSEMNVSTLELGDSALYLCASSLVANTEAFFGQGTRLTVV.

The CDR3 spells CASRGGRTYNEQFF. CDR3 sequence (DNA): TGTGCCAGCAGAGGCGGGAGGACCTACAATGAGCAGTTCTTC. The V and J genes are TRBV6-5 and TRBJ2-1; 8 bases are a match to TRBD2. With 6 bases clipped from V and 2 bases from J, the junction kept 3 bases outside the gene matches. CDR3 size: 14 residues. Per the germline V gene, CDR1 is MNHEY and CDR2 is SVGAGI.

V and J are TRBV27 and TRBJ1-6; D possibly corresponds to TRBD1 (5 bases). Deletions cut 7 bases from V and 7 bases from J, with 14 bases between. This CDR3 spans 14 amino acids. CDR1 and CDR2 (germline): MNHEY, SMNVEV (reference sequence). The CDR3 loop is CASTHGYRNSPLHF. The CDR3 region has the DNA TGTGCCAGCACCCACGGGTACAGGAATTCACCCCTCCACTTT.

The chain joins TRBV6-5 to TRBJ1-5; D remains ambiguous. The CDR3 is 15 amino acids. V was clipped by 4 bases and J by 0 bases, with 10 bases between them. Germline V gene data show CDR1 as MNHEY and CDR2 as SVGAGI. This CDR3 is CASSSQAHSNQPQHF. The CDR3 DNA is TGTGCCAGCAGTTCCCAAGCTCATAGCAATCAGCCCCAGCATTTT.

The chain links TRBV7-2 to TRBJ1-1, with a tentative D call TRBD1 (5 bases). CDR1 and CDR2 from the germline V gene are SGHTA and FQGNSA. V was trimmed by 5 bases and J by 0 bases, leaving 16 bases between them. This CDR3 is 16 amino acids long. CDR3 coding DNA: TGTGCCAGCAGCCCTACGGGGGTGGGGATGAACACTGAAGCTTTCTTT. As protein: CASSPTGVGMNTEAFF.

For the CDR3, the DNA is TGTGCCAGCAGCTTAACTCAGGACAGGGGTTCACCCCTCCACTTT. Its translation: CASSLTQDRGSPLHF. This chain joins TRBV7-3 and TRBJ1-6; 9 bases are a match to TRBD1. J was trimmed by 9 bases and V by 0 bases; bases with no gene match: 3. The CDR3 consists of 15 residues. Germline V CDR1 and CDR2: SGHTA, FQGTGA.

V is TRBV19 and J is TRBJ2-7; TRBD2 matches at 9 bases. CDR1 LNHDA and CDR2 SQIVND come from the germline V gene (reference sequence). This CDR3 has 13 amino acids. With V trimmed by 8 bases and J by 10 bases, 12 bases remained unmatched. The DNA of the CDR3 is TGTGCCAGTTCCCCCGGAATGGGACTAGCTCAGTACTTC. As protein: CASSPGMGLAQYF.

The V call is TRBV5-1, the J call TRBJ1-4, with 7 bases aligning to TRBD1. The CDR3 consists of 16 residues. The V gene end was trimmed by 4 bases and the J gene end by 0 bases; junction bases not matched to a gene: 6. In germline, CDR1 is SGHRS, CDR2 YFSETQ. This CDR3 reads CASSTGQLATNEKLFF. The CDR3 DNA sequence: TGCGCCAGCAGCACGGGACAGCTTGCAACTAATGAAAAACTGTTTTTT.

This chain joins TRBV6-6 and TRBJ1-5; 11 bases are a match to TRBD1. V shed 4 bases and J 6 bases; nucleotides not matched to a gene: 5. The CDR3 has 15 residues. Germline V gene lookup returns CDR1 MNHNY and CDR2 SVGAGI (reference sequence). The CDR3 reads CASSSGTGGIQPQHF. The DNA for the CDR3 is TGTGCCAGCAGTTCCGGGACAGGGGGAATTCAGCCCCAGCATTTT.

This chain joins TRBV28 and TRBJ2-4, with 9 nucleotides matching TRBD1. Germline lookup yields CDR1 MDHEN and CDR2 SYDVKM. The CDR3 consists of 15 residues. J lost 2 bases, V lost 6 bases, and 5 bases had no gene match. CDR3 region: CASSLTGGSKNIQYF. CDR3 coding DNA: TGTGCCAGCAGCCTTACAGGGGGCTCCAAAAACATTCAGTACTTC.

This chain joins TRBV2 and TRBJ2-1; D unresolved. V was shortened by 7 bases and J by 0 bases, with 7 bases between the two germline ends. Germline CDR1 SNHLY, CDR2 FYNNEI. The CDR3 consists of 13 residues. The CDR3 DNA is TGTGCCAGCACCACGGGCTCCTACAATGAGCAGTTCTTC. Amino acids: CASTTGSYNEQFF.

This chain joins TRBV6-5 and TRBJ1-5, with D possibly matching TRBD1 (6 bases). Trimming pared 6 bases from V and 4 bases from J, leaving 10 bases between. CDR1 is MNHEY, CDR2 SVGAGI, per germline. The CDR3 extends over 13 amino acids. In DNA form, the CDR3 reads TGTGCCAGCAGGAGACAGGCGAATCAGCCCCAGCATTTT. This gives the protein CASRRQANQPQHF.